Here is one T cell receptor (beta chain) with its context. Its antigen remains unidentified. No much larger clonotype is one base removed from it; base qualities were not supplied. Using the deep immunoSEQ assay, TCR CDR3 regions were amplified from genomic DNA by multiplex PCR. Extracted genomic DNA from each cell subset was distributed evenly across all wells of several immunoSEQ 96-well plates, and each plate was treated as a replicate. Each replicate PCR for sorted subsets received around 210 ng genomic DNA, equal to about 29,000 T cell genomes. Purified libraries were measured with a Qubit 3.0 fluorometer, size-checked on a Bioanalyzer 2100, and measured again with the KAPA Library Quantification kit. A separate single-read 150-cycle Illumina NextSeq 550 flow cell was used to sequence each immunoSEQ 96-well plate. Concerning the study's data processing: Because the immunoSEQ output included only junctional sequences and no quality scores, the filtering could not be the same as the filtering used for full-length reads. To assign V/J genes and CDR3, sequences were annotated against IMGT germline references using PyIR, a Python wrapper for IgBLAST v1.9. Reads with weak V/J assignments (E-value above 1e-6), missing CDR3, stop codons, out-of-frame junctions, or ambiguous translated residues were removed. A V3J clonotype was defined by an identical inferred V gene, J gene, and CDR3 amino acid sequence. Percentage overlap between repertoires was calculated by dividing the number of shared unique clonotypes by the size of the smaller repertoire. Three approaches were used to assess repertoire richness: RTK rarefaction, the Chao1 estimator, and Recon v2.1 estimates of unobserved clonotypes. For all TCRbeta clonotypes obtained by the gDNA method from four donors, generation probabilities were computed with OLGA. As stored in TCRdb, this immuneACCESS dataset retains in-frame rearrangements with V and J assigned. A fraction of the clones does not appear; measured against another copy, unresolved V genes explain less than half of the discrepancy, and the remainder lacks a known reason. The V and J calls and clone size were taken over from that table, and D and trimming were inferred from the DNA. For this sample there are about 680,000 clones; about 90% appear just once. The ten largest clones add up to 24% of the sample.

This sample is drawn from a study of shared clonotypes between healthy human individuals (TCRdb year 2020). At the level of the whole study: The cohort included three men and a couple of women between 18 and 49 years of age. Per donor, three plates each were used for CD4 naive and CD4 memory, two for CD8 naive, and one for CD8 memory. The study deeply sequenced blood TCR repertoires of five healthy adults to estimate repertoire size and the extent of clonotype sharing between individuals. Different laboratories and diverse techniques were used to prepare libraries and sequence TCR repertoires, to increase sequencing depth and limit assay-specific biases. Leukapheresis yielded between about 0.9 and 9.5 billion PBMCs per donor. Overall study outcomes, separate from this receptor: Even with the large sequencing depth, rarefaction of the sorted-subset datasets indicated that sequencing was incomplete. Based on pairwise subsampling, the degree of clonotype sharing among donors was expected to be affected by sequencing depth. Compared with non-shared clonotypes, clonotypes shared by all four sorted-subset donors had higher generation probabilities. The small number of donors limited the genetic and exposure-history diversity represented. Naive subsets generally had larger estimated clonotype richness than memory subsets did. Sharing across several donors was observed for about 5% of naive CD4, about 4% of naive CD8, roughly 2.3% of memory CD4, and 0.4% of memory CD8 clonotypes. Only blood was sampled, and tissue TCR repertoires likely differ from those in blood.

CD8 naive samples consisted of CD45RO-negative cells that were positively selected for CCR7, yielding a CD45RA+CCR7+ population without TemRA cells. Healthy HIV-negative adults with no recently reported acute infections or vaccinations were included as donors. Only Caucasian adults living in Nashville, Tennessee, USA were represented among the donors. Blood was obtained by leukapheresis, after which PBMCs were separated by Ficoll-Histopaque density gradient centrifugation and cryopreserved in liquid nitrogen vapor phase. Analytical flow cytometry was used to check the purity and quantity of every magnetically sorted T cell population. Each sorted fraction had its genomic DNA isolated and then quantified by UV absorbance on a Nanodrop 2000c. Including the terminal cysteine and phenylalanine, the CDR3 comprises 19 residues. Solely the CDR3 DNA is kept, with 57 bases framed from the first base. The germline ends are 24 bases apart after V is trimmed by 4 bases and J by 0 bases. CDR1 and CDR2 are read off the germline V gene (reference sequence) as SEHNR and FQNEAQ.

Sequenced: naive CD8+ T cells sorted from blood. This sample's cell subset or site label indicates: CD45RA+CCR7+. This clonotype was sampled from a man aged 25 to 40 in good health. The rearranged chain carries TRBV7-9 and TRBJ1-2; possibly the D gene is TRBD1, per 5 matching bases. The CDR3 corresponds to CASSSGVVQPLLANYGYTF. Read as DNA, the sequence is TGTGCCAGCAGCTCGGGGGTCGTTCAGCCGCTCCTAGCTAACTATGGCTACACCTTC.